This T cell receptor (beta chain) was sequenced during a study of identical twins (TCRdb year 2016). A note on the overall study: TCR alpha and beta repertoires from monozygotic twins, unrelated adults of various ages and cord blood were deep-sequenced to test whether fetal clonotypes persist. To rule out contamination, the twin experiments were replicated at different times with different library preparation protocols.

Every donor in the study was a healthy Caucasian. The twin cohort comprised three pairs of female monozygotic twins, all aged about 18 to 29 years. Peripheral blood mononuclear cells were the source from which RNA for the TCR libraries was isolated. The table lists this clonotype with a few counts. What antigen it recognizes has not been identified. The input lacks base qualities; no much larger clone sits a single base away. CDR1 and CDR2 are read off the germline V gene as SGHVS and FQNEAQ. Counted from cysteine to phenylalanine, this CDR3 has 17 amino acids. CDR3 DNA is the only sequence kept; it has 51 bases, read in frame from the first base. V and J lose 1 base and 1 base, and a span of 13 bases separates them. What the work shows at the level of the full study, not this receptor alone: Recombination models systematically underestimated out-of-frame TCR alpha sharing in monozygotic twins but agreed with sharing between unrelated individuals. Because the same donors could not be followed over many years, the conclusions relied on cross-sectional statistical analysis. Zero-insertion analyses could be partly confounded by invariant T cells such as MAIT and iNKT, although diverse VJ usage argued against such confounding for most clonotypes. Fewer insertions were carried by abundant cord blood beta clonotypes, a similar but weaker trend appeared in young adult naive repertoires, and no such trend appeared in memory repertoires. Compared with coincidental sharing between unrelated individuals, an excess of low generation-probability sequences was observed among out-of-frame TCR alpha sequences shared between twins. In beta out-of-frame sequences, excess twin sharing was weaker, because having fewer shared sequences lowered the signal-to-noise ratio.

Library prep was done by 5' RACE. Sequencing took place on an Illumina HiSeq 2000. A universal primer binding site was introduced by template switching, and a unique molecular identifier was present in the final cDNA, enabling accurate counting of TCR cDNA molecules. First-strand cDNA for TCR alpha and beta chains was synthesized from specific primers in the conserved constant-segment region. To control for contamination, every cDNA library carried two barcodes: a SMART-Mk sample barcode plus Illumina barcodes. Two successive PCR steps introduced TruSeq adapter sequences along with Illumina sample barcodes. Sequencing of the TCR alpha and beta cDNA libraries was done on the Illumina HiSeq platform using custom primers. The published analysis was carried out like this. MiGEC processed the raw reads to extract unique molecular identifiers, while MiXCR was used to determine the CDR3 positions. Recombination models were inferred per individual with the repgenHMM and IGoR tools using an EM algorithm. The analysis of shared clonotypes was done with the tcR package in R, with sharing normalized by the product of cloneset sizes. Out-of-frame nonproductive sequences were analyzed to study raw recombination free of thymic and clonal selection effects. TCRdb reprocessed the public reads (quality trimming at Q25 with fastp, clone calling with MiXCR) and kept in-frame beta chains. One record per CDR3 amino acid sequence lists the most common genes and DNA. The authors' filters were not applied to this entry. In this sample the table shows some 730,000 distinct CDR3 sequences, 15% to 20% of which occur a single time. Clones ranked in the top ten supply approximately 14% of the sample.

These sequences were also reported in another study, on T cells expressing NK-cell markers. The second study also describes: Three sorted T-cell subsets (CD3+CD56+NKG2C+, CD3+CD56+NKG2C- and CD3+CD56-NKG2C+) from 8 or 9 donors had their TCR beta-chain repertoires profiled. Among the eight sequenced donors, only one was HCMV-seronegative, while the other seven were HCMV-seropositive. To restrict sorting to alphabetaTCR-expressing T cells, an anti-gammadeltaTCR antibody was added in several experiments. For roughly 6 donors, the dominant CD3+CD56+NKG2C+ clonotypes were among the top 10 CD8+ clonotypes and accounted for about 1.0-7.5% of CD8+ T cells. Those dominant clonotypes were again the most abundant among CD3+CD56-NKG2C+ cells in several donors, at roughly 25-65%. Whether the expanded NKG2C-expressing T cell clones were specific for HCMV antigens remained unclear. Randomly selected healthy volunteers, three men and five women, were used as the eight sequenced donors. HCMV serostatus was determined by detecting HCMV-specific IgG in serum with a commercial ELISA kit. Bulk peripheral blood T-cell repertoires were additionally sequenced from unsorted PBMC for about 6 donors. MIGEC was used to demultiplex reads and group the reads by UMI, and MiTCR was used to assemble and quantify clonotypes. To exclude erroneous sequences, any TCR cDNA sequence not supported by at least two reads was discarded. The tcR package was used for downstream repertoire analysis, and clonotypes were matched between fractions using CDR3 nucleotide sequence together with V segment. Antigen specificity was annotated against VDJdb with VDJmatch, allowing one amino acid substitution in CDR3.

What was sequenced was PBMCs. The rearranged chain carries TRBV7-8 and TRBJ2-2; the D gene is possibly TRBD1, with 6 bases matching. The sequence derives from a woman between 18 and 29 years old in good health. The sequence in DNA is TGTGCCAGCAGCTTAGGTGCCGCGACAGGGAACACCGGGGAGCTGTTTTTT. This encodes CASSLGAATGNTGELFF.